Each of the 19 T cell receptor beta chains below was sequenced from the same sample in a study of identical twins (dated by TCRdb to about 2016). Library construction relied on 5' RACE. The sample was run on an Illumina HiSeq 2000. Starting from the raw public reads, TCRdb applied fastp trimming at Q25, assembled clones with MiXCR and retained in-frame beta chains. Rows are combined by CDR3 protein, so each entry shows the most common genes and DNA. Present in this sample are hundreds of thousands of distinct CDR3 sequences, 9% to 15% of which were seen just once. The top ten clonotypes cover around 1.6% of the sample. These data also formed part of another study, on yellow fever vaccine responses in identical twins.

The sequenced material came from PBMCs. Every receptor here comes from a woman aged 18-35 years in good health.

This clonotype was seen a handful of times. This rearrangement joins TRBV28 to TRBJ2-1; 14 nucleotides align to TRBD2. The V and J ends lost 7 bases and 8 bases, in that order; junction bases with no gene match: 4. CDR1 and CDR2 (germline): MDHEN, SYDVKM. The CDR3 runs 14 residues. In DNA form, the CDR3 reads TGTGCCAGCATTCGACTAGCGGGAGGGTATGAGCAGTTCTTC. As protein: CASIRLAGGYEQFF.

V usage is TRBV5-6 and J usage is TRBJ2-1; 9 bases agree with TRBD2. The CDR3 runs to 16 residues. The V gene's germline CDR1 is SGHDT and CDR2 YYEEEE. After removal of 4 bases from V and 9 bases from J, the junction contained 14 bases not matched to a gene. The DNA of the CDR3 is TGTGCCAGCAGCGGTCGAGGAGCGGGGGGTTGGAGTGAGCAGTTCTTC. The encoded protein is CASSGRGAGGWSEQFF.

In its sample, this clonotype was seen a few times. The chain is built from TRBV12-3 or TRBV12-4 and TRBJ1-1; D perhaps matches TRBD1 (5 bases). The CDR3 extends over 13 amino acids. The V end lost 4 bases, the J end lost 5 bases, and 11 bases lay between the germline ends. This chain's CDR3 is CASSWDGPTEAFF. In nucleotides, the CDR3 is TGTGCCAGCAGTTGGGACGGACCTACTGAAGCTTTCTTT.

The chain joins TRBV20-1 to TRBJ1-1, with D unclear. Germline V gene data show CDR1 as DFQATT and CDR2 as SNEGSKA (reference sequence). The CDR3 is 12 amino acids. The V gene lost 6 bases and the J gene lost 1 base, with 9 bases spanning the gap. The DNA for the CDR3 is TGCAGTGCCACCGACACGAACACTGAAGCTTTCTTT. It translates to CSATDTNTEAFF.

The chain combines TRBV10-3 with TRBJ2-7; no firm D call. Deletions cut 0 bases from V and 6 bases from J, with 6 bases between. CDR1 and CDR2 (germline): ENHRY, SYGVKD. The CDR3 is 12 residues long. CDR3 residues: CAISESQLEQYV. In DNA form, the CDR3 reads TGTGCCATCAGTGAGTCCCAACTCGAGCAGTACGTC.

A few counts support this clonotype. The chain is built from TRBV20-1 and TRBJ2-1, with 10 positions matching TRBD2. CDR1 and CDR2 (germline): DFQATT, SNEGSKA (reference sequence). This CDR3 comprises 15 residues. V was clipped by 4 bases and J by 3 bases; unmatched bases: 6. CDR3 region: CSAITGTSVYNEQFF. The CDR3 DNA reads as TGCAGTGCTATTACCGGGACTAGCGTCTACAATGAGCAGTTCTTC.

The V call is TRBV6-1, the J call TRBJ1-3; unclear D gene. CDR3 length equals 14 residues. Trimming took 3 bases from V and 0 from J, leaving 6 bases between them. Germline V CDR1 and CDR2: MNHNS, SASEGT. The DNA of the CDR3 is TGTGCCAGCAGTGAGAAACACTCTGGAAACACCATATATTTT. Translated: CASSEKHSGNTIYF.

The chain carries TRBV12-3 or TRBV12-4 and TRBJ2-5, with 10 positions matching TRBD1. The CDR3 covers 15 residues. V trimming: 6 bases; J trimming: 4 bases; junction bases outside the gene matches: 8. The chain's CDR3 is CASSQSGTGVETQYF. CDR3 DNA sequence: TGTGCCAGCAGCCAATCCGGGACAGGGGTAGAGACCCAGTACTTC.

This clonotype has a handful of counts. This chain joins TRBV15 and TRBJ2-3; TRBD2 agrees at 8 bases. The CDR3 has 16 amino acids. V lost 0 bases and J lost 6; bases outside the gene matches: 8. Looked up from germline, CDR1 is LNHNV and CDR2 is YYDKDF (reference sequence). For the CDR3, the DNA is TGTGCCACCAGCAGAGAGGCGGGAGGAGGAGCTGATACGCAGTATTTT. This sequence encodes CATSREAGGGADTQYF.

The V call is TRBV11-2, the J call TRBJ2-7; D unresolved. Germline lookup yields CDR1 SGHAT and CDR2 FQNNGV. The CDR3 consists of 10 residues. V lost 2 bases and J lost 6, with 2 bases in between. The CDR3 spells CASSLSEQYF. The CDR3 nucleotides read TGTGCCAGCAGCTTATCCGAGCAGTACTTC.

V usage is TRBV24-1 and J usage is TRBJ2-7, with TRBD1 matching over 8 bases. The germline V gene encodes CDR1 KGHDR and CDR2 SFDVKD. The ends lost 5 bases at V and 1 base at J; junction bases unmatched: 18. The length of the CDR3 is 19 residues. The CDR3 region has the DNA TGTGCCACCAGTGGTCATCCCACGGGACAGGAAGGAGGGTCCTACGAGCAGTACTTC. Protein sequence: CATSGHPTGQEGGSYEQYF.

This clonotype has just a few counts. The chain has TRBV6-1 and TRBJ1-5, with no clear D. Germline V lookup: CDR1 MNHNS, CDR2 SASEGT. The V and J ends lost 3 bases and 5 bases respectively, with 14 bases between them. The CDR3 loop spans 15 amino acids. Written as DNA, the CDR3 is TGTGCCAGCAGTGATAGATTGGGGAGGGATCAGCCCCAGCATTTT. It encodes CASSDRLGRDQPQHF.

The chain has TRBV5-5 and TRBJ2-7; TRBD1 might be the D (6 bases). Trimming removed 1 base from V and 3 bases from J, with 14 bases in between. The CDR3 totals 15 residues. Germline assignment: CDR1 SGHKS and CDR2 YYEKEE (reference sequence). CDR3 amino acids: CASSLRQEMNYEQYF. CDR3 DNA: TGTGCCAGCAGCTTGAGACAGGAAATGAACTACGAGCAGTACTTC.

This chain connects TRBV7-2 to TRBJ2-3, with D possibly being TRBD1 (6 bases). With 11 bases removed from V and 2 bases from J, the gap between germline ends came to 11 bases. CDR3 size: 12 residues. Germline CDR1 SGHTA, CDR2 FQGNSA. CDR3 sequence: CAGDRNTDTQYF. CDR3 bases: TGTGCCGGCGACAGGAACACAGATACGCAGTATTTT.

This clonotype was seen ten or more times. This CDR3 reads CASTRGAYEQYF. CDR3 nucleotide sequence: TGTGCCAGCACCCGCGGGGCCTACGAGCAGTACTTC. The rearrangement joins TRBV12-3 or TRBV12-4 to TRBJ2-7; D may be TRBD2 (6 bases). The CDR3 sequence is 12 residues long. Trimming cost V 7 bases and J 2 bases, with 9 bases left between them.

J is TRBJ2-1 and V is TRBV27; no clear D gene. Germline assignment: CDR1 MNHEY and CDR2 SMNVEV (reference sequence). The CDR3 has 16 residues. Trimming took off 4 bases at V and 10 bases at J, with 23 bases between the two ends. The CDR3 coding sequence is TGTGCCAGCAGTTCCACCTACTTGGCAGGCCTCTGGGAGCAGTTCTTC. Amino acid sequence: CASSSTYLAGLWEQFF.

This rearrangement joins TRBV9 to TRBJ2-5; D is possibly TRBD1 or TRBD2 (6 bases each). Germline loops: CDR1 SGDLS, CDR2 YYNGEE. This CDR3 comprises 14 residues. Trimming pared 0 bases from V and 5 bases from J, leaving 11 bases between. CDR3 bases: TGTGCCAGCAGCGTAGGAGGGGGGTTGGAGACCCAGTACTTC. Amino acids: CASSVGGGLETQYF.

This clonotype was observed many times. This chain joins TRBV2 and TRBJ1-2; no clear D. The V and J ends lost 2 bases and 8 bases respectively, with 12 bases between them. Germline CDR1 reads SNHLY; CDR2 reads FYNNEI. This CDR3 spans 13 amino acids. This CDR3 reads CASSEFSLWGYTF. As DNA, the CDR3 is TGTGCCAGCAGTGAATTTAGTCTCTGGGGCTACACCTTC.

This clonotype was observed a few times. The V and J genes are TRBV3-1 and TRBJ2-3; D remains ambiguous. This CDR3 contains 17 residues. CDR1 LGHDT and CDR2 YNNKEL come from the germline V gene (reference sequence). Trimming shortened V by 1 base and J by 2 bases, and 16 bases separated the two germline ends. CDR3 sequence: CASSQGPRRSATDTQYF. For the CDR3, the DNA is TGTGCCAGCAGCCAAGGCCCTCGTCGGAGCGCCACAGATACGCAGTATTTT.